What follows is one T cell receptor (beta chain) and its context. Its antigen is undetermined. The study did not record CMV serostatus for this donor. This specimen comes from a study of cytomegalovirus exposure and HLA in healthy donors. Turning to the study itself: Early release data held approximately 81 million unique TCRs from HLA-typed donors.

Study conclusions and caveats: Productive rates of about 90% or about 30% were seen for most TCR beta V segments in an earlier analysis. Differences between HLA loci emerged in a later analysis of TCR association rates, with DRB1 most and HLA-C fewest.

Use of 60 Vbeta and 13 Jbeta primers characterized the PCR. Clones were read by immunoSEQ multiplex PCR, and TCRdb kept only the in-frame ones, dropping some. The table has 85,000 to 100,000 clones, roughly two thirds seen once. The receptor comes from a human donor in good health. Sample: PBMCs.

The CDR3 bases are TGTGCCAGCAGCCGTGGGAGGGATGAAAAACTGTTTTTT. Translation: CASSRGRDEKLFF. The V gene is TRBV7-2, the J gene TRBJ1-4; D gene ambiguous. V lost 5 bases, J lost 6 bases, and 10 bases lay in between. CDR1 and CDR2 from the germline V gene are SGHTA and FQGNSA. This CDR3 comprises 13 residues.